The 2 T cell receptor beta chains below all came from one sample that was sequenced in a study of shared clonotypes between healthy human individuals (dated by TCRdb to about 2020). CD8 naive samples consisted of CD45RO-negative cells that were positively selected for CCR7, yielding a CD45RA+CCR7+ population without TemRA cells. Receptor amplification or capture employed the immunoSEQ multiplex PCR assay. The immuneACCESS repertoire file appears here via TCRdb, limited to in-frame rearrangements. These files lack a portion of the clones; in checked studies, under half of the deficit traces to unresolved V genes, and the cause of the others is not known. Recorded for this sample are roughly 770,000 clones; around 96% of them occurred a single time. The ten largest clones add up to around 0.21% of the sample. Sequenced sample: naive CD8+ T cells sorted from blood. Read against the paper, the sample's cell subset or site label means: CD45RA+CCR7+. The receptors stem from a man aged 30-40 years in good health.

The chain links TRBV27 to TRBJ1-5, with 8 nucleotides matching TRBD1. This CDR3 has 14 amino acids. CDR1 is MNHEY, CDR2 SMNVEV, per germline (reference sequence). Unmatched junction bases numbered 12, after V lost 4 bases and J lost 13 bases. CDR3 nucleotide sequence: TGTGCCAGCAGTTACGGACAGGGCACGGGTTCGCAGCATTTT. Its translation is CASSYGQGTGSQHF.

V usage is TRBV28 and J usage is TRBJ2-1; 12 bases line up with TRBD2. With 2 bases clipped from V and 2 bases from J, the junction kept 4 bases outside the gene matches. In germline, CDR1 is MDHEN, CDR2 SYDVKM. CDR3 length: 17 amino acids. Here the CDR3 reads CASSLRLAGDTYNEQFF. CDR3 nucleotides: TGTGCCAGCAGTTTAAGACTAGCGGGGGACACCTACAATGAGCAGTTCTTC.